The rows below give T cell receptor beta chains drawn from one sample of a study of technical replicates of blood from a handful of donors. Libraries were prepared by immunoSEQ multiplex PCR; TCRdb keeps only in-frame clonotypes and omits some of them. Of approximately 87,000 clones detected, about 95% appear once; the ten largest clones hold about 0.35%. The sequenced sample consisted of T cells isolated from PBMCs. These receptors were taken from a human donor in good health. CDR3s include the opening cysteine and the closing phenylalanine or tryptophan. The D gene is left open where the match is weak. The size of a clone is reported for some rows only, either as once, few or many, or as a class for expanded clones.

v_gene,j_gene,abundance,d_gene,CDR3nt,CDR3aa
TRBV7-9,TRBJ2-6,NA,NA,TGTGCCAGCAGCCCCCTTCAGGGCTCAAACAGTGGGGCCAACGTCCTGACTTTC,CASSPLQGSNSGANVLTF
TRBV19,TRBJ2-7,NA,TRBD2,TGTGCCAGTAGTATAGGGGGGGGATACGAGCAGTACTTC,CASSIGGGYEQYF
TRBV6-5,TRBJ1-4,NA,NA,TGTGCCAGCAGTTACGGGGCTACTAATGAAAAACTGTTTTTT,CASSYGATNEKLFF
TRBV9,TRBJ1-2,NA,TRBD1,TGTGCCAGCAGCGGAGCCGACAGGGAGAATTCCTTC,CASSGADRENSF
TRBV9,TRBJ2-1,once,NA,TGTGCCAGCAGCGTGATCGGGGATCTCGGGGAGCAGTTCTTC,CASSVIGDLGEQFF
TRBV9,TRBJ2-1,NA,TRBD1,TGTGCCAGCAGCGTCGGGACAGGTTACAATGAGCAGTTCTTC,CASSVGTGYNEQFF
TRBV19,TRBJ1-1,NA,NA,TGTGCCAGTACAGGTTGGGAAGCTTTCTTT,CASTGWEAFF
TRBV18,TRBJ1-1,NA,NA,TGTGCCAGCTCACCAATGAGCGGGCGGGTCGGCACTGAAGCTTTCTTT,CASSPMSGRVGTEAFF
TRBV7-3,TRBJ2-1,NA,NA,TGTGCCAGCAGTAGACTAGTGGGGTCCAATGAGCAGTTCTTC,CASSRLVGSNEQFF
TRBV4-3,TRBJ2-7,NA,TRBD2,TGCGCCAGCAGCCCAGGATGGACTAGCGTGTGGGAGCAGTACTTC,CASSPGWTSVWEQYF
TRBV28,TRBJ2-5,once,TRBD2,TGTGCCAGCAGTCCCAGTGGAGCGGGGGAAGCGGAGACCCAGTACTTC,CASSPSGAGEAETQYF